This T cell receptor (beta chain) was obtained from a study of blood T cell repertoires in COVID-19. On the study more broadly: PBMCs, B-cell-depleted T cells, or T cells provided the cDNA or gDNA that made up the material.

Under the authors' procedure: Reference gene primers were amplified, and this amplification served to estimate nucleated cell counts. The data were produced by immunoSEQ multiplex PCR, yet TCRdb's version contains in-frame clones alone and is incomplete. V and J calls and clone size are given by that table; D and trimming were obtained from the DNA. The sample yields roughly 300,000 clones, around 86% seen once. Germline CDR1 reads LNHDA; CDR2 reads SQIVND (reference sequence). The CDR3 spans 14 residues. Trimming stripped 0 bases from V and 12 bases from J, with 15 bases between. The rearrangement links TRBV19 to TRBJ2-1; D is ambiguous. The receptor was isolated from a woman between 40 and 50 years old who had recovered from COVID-19. Source material: peripheral blood. CDR3: CASSIDLEAPRQFF. CDR3 sequence (DNA): TGTGCCAGTAGTATAGATCTCGAAGCACCTAGGCAGTTCTTC.